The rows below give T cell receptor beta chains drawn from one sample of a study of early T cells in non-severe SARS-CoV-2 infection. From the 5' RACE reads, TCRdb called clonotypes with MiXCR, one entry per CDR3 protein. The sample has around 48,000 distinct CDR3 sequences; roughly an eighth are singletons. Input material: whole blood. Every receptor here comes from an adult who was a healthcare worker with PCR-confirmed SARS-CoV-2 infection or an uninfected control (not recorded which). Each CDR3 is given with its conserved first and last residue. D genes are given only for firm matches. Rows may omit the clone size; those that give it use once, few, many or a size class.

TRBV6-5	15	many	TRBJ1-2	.	TGTGCCAGCAAAACGAGAGGCCCCAGATACTATGGCTACACCTTC	CASKTRGPRYYGYTF
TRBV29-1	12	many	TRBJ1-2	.	TGCAGCGTTGAGACGGTGAACTATGGCTACACCTTC	CSVETVNYGYTF
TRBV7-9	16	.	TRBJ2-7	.	TGTGCCAGCAGCTTCCTGGCGGAGGACACCGGCTACGAGCAGTACTTC	CASSFLAEDTGYEQYF
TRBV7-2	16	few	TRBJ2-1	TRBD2	TGTGCCAGCAGCTTACAAAGCGGGAGGGCCGAGAATGAGCAGTTCTTC	CASSLQSGRAENEQFF
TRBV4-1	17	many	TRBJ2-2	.	TGCGCCAGCAGCCAAGGTCCCCCGGGGGGCAACACCGGGGAGCTGTTTTTT	CASSQGPPGGNTGELFF
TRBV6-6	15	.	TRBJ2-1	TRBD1	TGTGCCAGCAAGAAAACAGGGGAATCCTACAATGAGCAGTTCTTC	CASKKTGESYNEQFF
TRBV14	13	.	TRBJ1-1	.	TGTGCCAGCAGCCTTATGGCTGCCACTGAAGCTTTCTTT	CASSLMAATEAFF
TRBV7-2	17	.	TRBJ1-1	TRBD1	TGTGCCAGCAGCTCGGGACAGGGGCGGATTGGGGGCACTGAAGCTTTCTTT	CASSSGQGRIGGTEAFF
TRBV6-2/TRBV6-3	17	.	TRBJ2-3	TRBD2	TGTGCCAGCAGCAATTCCCCTGGGCTAGCGGGAGTAGATACGCAGTATTTT	CASSNSPGLAGVDTQYF
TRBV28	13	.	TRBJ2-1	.	TGTGCCAGCACCCAAGGGTATTACAATGAGCAGTTCTTC	CASTQGYYNEQFF
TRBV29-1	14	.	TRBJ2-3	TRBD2	TGCAGCGTTGAACTAAGCGGGAGTGCAGATACGCAGTATTTT	CSVELSGSADTQYF
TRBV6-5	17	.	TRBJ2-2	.	TGTGCCAGCAGTTACGCCTCCGGGACGGTGTACACCGGGGAGCTGTTTTTT	CASSYASGTVYTGELFF
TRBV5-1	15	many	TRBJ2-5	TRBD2	TGCGCCAGCAGCGGTGTACTAGCGGGTACTGAGACCCAGTACTTC	CASSGVLAGTETQYF
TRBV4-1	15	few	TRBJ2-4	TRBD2	TGCGCCAGCAGCCAAGCCGGCGGGAGTAGAAACATTCAGTACTTC	CASSQAGGSRNIQYF
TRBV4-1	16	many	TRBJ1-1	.	TGCGCCAGCAGCCAAGGGGAGGGTTGGGTAAACACTGAAGCTTTCTTT	CASSQGEGWVNTEAFF
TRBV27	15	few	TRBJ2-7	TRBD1	TGTGCCAGCAGTTTACGACAGGGGGCGCGGAGGGAGCAGTACTTC	CASSLRQGARREQYF
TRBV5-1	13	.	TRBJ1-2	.	TGCGCCAGCACCCTGGGCCTCACCCATGGCTACACCTTC	CASTLGLTHGYTF
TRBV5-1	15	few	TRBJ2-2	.	TGCGCCAGCAGCTGGCAGGGGCCGAGGGCCGGGGAGCTGTTTTTT	CASSWQGPRAGELFF